The 26 T cell receptor beta chains reported below all come from one sample, sequenced in a study of blood T cell repertoires in COVID-19. The table came from immunoSEQ multiplex PCR; TCRdb's copy has only in-frame clones and leaves some out. The table shows around 300,000 clones, with 80% to 90% occurring only once. The sequencing sample was made of peripheral blood. These receptors were obtained from a man aged 25-45 years with active or convalescent COVID-19.

CDR3 sequence: CASTQTSGQETQYF. For the CDR3, the DNA is TGTGCCAGCACCCAGACTAGCGGCCAAGAGACCCAGTACTTC. The rearrangement links TRBV7-2 to TRBJ2-5; 9 bases are a match to TRBD2. V shed 7 bases and J 1 base; nucleotides not matched to a gene: 4. This CDR3 spans 14 amino acids. The germline gives CDR1 SGHTA, CDR2 FQGNSA.

The V gene is TRBV13, the J gene TRBJ2-2; 7 bases align to TRBD2. V was pared by 5 bases and J by 0 bases, with 15 bases of the junction left unmatched. This CDR3 region has 19 residues. CDR1 is PRHDT and CDR2 is FYEKMQ in the germline V gene (reference sequence). CDR3 DNA sequence: TGTGCCAGCAGCCCGGCCTGGCTAGCGGTAGACGCGAACACCGGGGAGCTGTTTTTT. It encodes CASSPAWLAVDANTGELFF.

The chain uses TRBV7-8 and TRBJ2-3, with 8 bases that match TRBD2. Germline CDR1 and CDR2: SGHVS and FQNEAQ. CDR3 length equals 15 residues. V gave up 1 base and J gave up 3 bases; unmatched junction bases: 3. CDR3 amino acids: CASSLVTGGTDTQYF. CDR3 bases: TGTGCCAGCAGCTTAGTGACGGGAGGGACAGATACGCAGTATTTT.

This rearrangement joins TRBV9 to TRBJ2-2; 9 positions match TRBD2. Germline V gene data show CDR1 as SGDLS and CDR2 as YYNGEE. This CDR3 region has 18 residues. V trimming: 4 bases; J trimming: 5 bases; junction bases outside the gene matches: 15. The CDR3: CASSPRLKREARTGELFF. The CDR3, as DNA: TGTGCCAGCAGCCCTCGCCTCAAGCGGGAGGCAAGGACCGGGGAGCTGTTTTTT. The variable domain in full, completed from reference TRBV9 and TRBJ2-2, reads DSGVTQTPKHLITATGQRVTLRCSPRSGDLSVYWYQQSLDQGLQFLIQYYNGEERAKGNILERFSAQQFPDLHSELNLSSLELGDSALYFCASSPRLKREARTGELFFGEGSRLTVL.

This clone was recorded once. J is TRBJ2-3 and V is TRBV11-2; perhaps TRBD2 as D (7 bases). From germline, CDR1 is SGHAT and CDR2 FQNNGV. The CDR3 has 16 amino acids. V was cut by 2 bases and J by 6 bases, with 18 bases left in between. This CDR3 is CASSLPGAGASDTQYF. CDR3 DNA: TGTGCCAGCAGCTTACCGGGGGCGGGGGCCTCCGATACGCAGTATTTT.

Comments on this clone: The junction shows a germline mismatch at one end, possibly a read error. V and J are TRBV7-9 and TRBJ1-2; 8 nucleotides match TRBD1. The CDR3 consists of 12 residues. CDR1 SEHNR and CDR2 FQNEAQ come from the germline V gene (reference sequence). In DNA form, the CDR3 reads TGTGCCAGCAGCTCGACAGGGGACAGACCCCTCTTC. The encoded protein is CASSSTGDRPLF.

The genes are TRBV18 and TRBJ1-3; the D gene is possibly TRBD1 (6 bases). Trimming left V 1 base short and J 2 bases short, with 18 bases between. Germline V CDR1 and CDR2: KGHSH, LQKENI. CDR3 length equals 18 residues. The CDR3 coding sequence is TGTGCCAGCTCACCACGATCGGGGGGCGAGAGGGCTGGAAACACCATATATTTT. As protein: CASSPRSGGERAGNTIYF.

V is TRBV28 and J is TRBJ1-5, with 8 bases identical to TRBD1. Germline CDR1 reads MDHEN; CDR2 reads SYDVKM. The CDR3 runs to 15 residues. The V segment lost 5 bases and the J segment 4 bases; nucleotides outside the gene matches: 7. For the CDR3, the DNA is TGTGCCAGCAGTCCGACAACAGGGGGTAATCAGCCCCAGCATTTT. Its protein is CASSPTTGGNQPQHF.

The table lists this clone with a count of one. J is TRBJ2-1 and V is TRBV5-6; TRBD2 matches 9 bases. CDR3 length equals 16 residues. Germline CDR1 is SGHDT and CDR2 is YYEEEE. V was pared by 0 bases and J by 5 bases, with 6 bases of the junction left unmatched. The CDR3, as DNA: TGTGCCAGCAGCTTGGCTTCGGGACTAGCCAACAATGAGCAGTTCTTC. Its protein product is CASSLASGLANNEQFF.

CDR3 bases: TGTGCCAGCAGCTTAGGGGGCCAGATCTACGAGCAGTACTTC. Residues: CASSLGGQIYEQYF. The rearrangement joins TRBV7-2 to TRBJ2-7, with a tentative D call TRBD1 (5 bases). The CDR3 length is 14 residues. Germline V gene data show CDR1 as SGHTA and CDR2 as FQGNSA. Trimming stripped 1 base from V and 3 bases from J, with 10 bases between.

This chain joins TRBV28 and TRBJ1-5; 9 nucleotides align to TRBD1. V was clipped by 5 bases and J by 4 bases; unmatched bases: 9. CDR3 length: 16 amino acids. Germline V gene sequence: CDR1 MDHEN, CDR2 SYDVKM. The CDR3 region has the DNA TGTGCCAGCAGTACCACCGGGACAGGGCGGAATCAGCCCCAGCATTTT. This sequence encodes CASSTTGTGRNQPQHF.

In its sample, this clone was seen a few times. This chain links TRBV7-9 with TRBJ2-7; possible D gene TRBD1, 7 bases. The germline V gene has CDR1 SEHNR and CDR2 FQNEAQ (reference sequence). This CDR3 has 16 residues. V was shortened by 5 bases and J by 1 base, with 18 bases between the two germline ends. In DNA, the CDR3 is TGTGCCAGCAGCCCAGGGGGAGTAGCGGAGTCCTACGAGCAGTACTTC. Protein product: CASSPGGVAESYEQYF.

V gene TRBV20-1 combines with J gene TRBJ1-5; D may be TRBD1 (6 bases). Looked up from germline, CDR1 is DFQATT and CDR2 is SNEGSKA (reference sequence). The CDR3 is made up of 18 amino acids. V dropped 3 bases and J dropped 1 base, with 22 bases sitting between them. CDR3 residues: CSASRGGSDARSNQPQHF. In nucleotides, the CDR3 is TGCAGTGCTAGTAGGGGGGGCTCTGATGCGAGGAGCAATCAGCCCCAGCATTTT.

J is TRBJ2-3 and V is TRBV28; D unresolved. The V gene's germline CDR1 is MDHEN and CDR2 SYDVKM. The V end lost 4 bases, the J end lost 11 bases, and 13 bases lay between the germline ends. The CDR3 length is 12 residues. CDR3 amino acids: CASSSSEIRQYF. CDR3 coding DNA: TGTGCCAGCAGTTCCTCCGAAATTAGGCAGTATTTT.

V and J are TRBV9 and TRBJ1-3; D is undetermined. This CDR3 contains 14 residues. Germline values: CDR1 SGDLS, CDR2 YYNGEE. The V end was cut by 0 bases, the J end by 0 bases, with 4 bases between. In DNA, the CDR3 is TGTGCCAGCAGCGTAGCCAGCTCTGGAAACACCATATATTTT. Translation: CASSVASSGNTIYF.

This clone has a single count. The rearrangement links TRBV27 to TRBJ2-5; the match to TRBD2 covers 9 bases. The V gene's germline CDR1 is MNHEY and CDR2 SMNVEV (reference sequence). The CDR3 covers 13 residues. The J segment lost 5 bases and the V segment lost 8 bases, leaving 6 bases of the junction unmatched. CDR3 sequence: CASGAGGMETQYF. CDR3 in DNA: TGTGCCAGCGGGGCGGGAGGGATGGAGACCCAGTACTTC.

This clone was observed a single time. This rearrangement joins TRBV4-1 to TRBJ1-6; D gene uncertain. The length of the CDR3 is 18 residues. Trimming stripped 0 bases from V and 0 bases from J, with 12 bases between. From germline, CDR1 is MGHRA and CDR2 YSYEKL. CDR3 nucleotide sequence: TGCGCCAGCAGCCAAGAACTTTCGGAGTTCTCCTATAATTCACCCCTCCACTTT. Translation: CASSQELSEFSYNSPLHF.

The chain links TRBV27 to TRBJ2-1; 7 nucleotides match TRBD1. Germline CDR1 and CDR2: MNHEY and SMNVEV (reference sequence). The CDR3 is 15 residues long. J gave up 7 bases and V 4 bases, and 10 bases lay outside the gene matches. The CDR3 is CASSSHPTGRNEQFF. CDR3 DNA: TGTGCCAGCAGTTCCCACCCGACAGGGCGGAATGAGCAGTTCTTC.

V is TRBV3-1 (or the pseudogene TRBV3-2) and J is TRBJ2-1; 11 bases match TRBD2. Germline V gives CDR1 LGHDT, CDR2 YNNKEL (reference sequence). CDR3 length: 15 amino acids. The ends lost 4 bases at V and 10 bases at J; junction bases unmatched: 9. CDR3 residues: CASSLGTSGPIEQFF. The CDR3 nucleotides are TGTGCCAGCAGCCTCGGGACTAGCGGACCTATCGAGCAGTTCTTC.

The chain has TRBV14 and TRBJ1-2; the match to TRBD1 covers 8 bases. Germline-derived CDR1 and CDR2 are SGHDN and FVKESK. V gave up 5 bases and J gave up 4 bases; unmatched junction bases: 3. The CDR3 sequence is 13 residues long. For the CDR3, the DNA is TGTGCCAGCAGCGCGGACAGGGTCTATGGCTACACCTTC. Protein: CASSADRVYGYTF.

The gene calls are TRBV28 and TRBJ1-5; perhaps TRBD1 as D (6 bases). The CDR3 spans 12 residues. From germline, CDR1 is MDHEN and CDR2 SYDVKM. Between the trimmed V and J ends, which lost 7 bases and 6 bases, there was a span of 10 bases. The CDR3 is CASTTGSQPQHF. CDR3 coding DNA: TGTGCCAGCACCACAGGGAGTCAGCCCCAGCATTTT.

This clone was detected only a few times. The V and J genes are TRBV24-1 and TRBJ2-2; TRBD2 might be the D (7 bases). This CDR3 spans 17 amino acids. Trimming removed 5 bases at V and 4 bases at J, with 19 bases between. From germline, CDR1 is KGHDR and CDR2 SFDVKD. The CDR3 DNA reads TGTGCCACCAGTGCCCCTGGCGGGGGCGGGGTCACCGGGGAGCTGTTTTTT. Its protein product is CATSAPGGGGVTGELFF.

The chain employs TRBV4-3 and TRBJ2-1; D is uncertain. Germline-derived CDR1 and CDR2 are LGHNA and YSLEER. V dropped 4 bases and J dropped 6 bases, with 13 bases sitting between them. The CDR3 length is 14 residues. The CDR3 region is CASSPLVPSNEQFF. The CDR3 DNA follows: TGCGCCAGCAGCCCGCTAGTCCCCTCCAATGAGCAGTTCTTC.

The chain employs TRBV6-5 and TRBJ1-5, with D unclear. This CDR3 has 14 amino acids. The V gene lost 8 bases and the J gene lost 3 bases, with 14 bases spanning the gap. Germline values: CDR1 MNHEY, CDR2 SVGAGI. The CDR3 DNA is TGTGCCAGCTTCGGTAACAGTAACAATCAGCCCCAGCATTTT. It codes for CASFGNSNNQPQHF.

The chain recombines TRBV11-2 with TRBJ2-1; no clear D gene. Germline V lookup: CDR1 SGHAT, CDR2 FQNNGV. The length of the CDR3 is 13 residues. V was clipped by 0 bases and J by 6 bases, with 6 bases between them. The CDR3: CASSLDFSNEQFF. As DNA, the CDR3 is TGTGCCAGCAGCTTAGATTTCTCCAATGAGCAGTTCTTC.

This sequence joins TRBV29-1 and TRBJ1-2; possibly TRBD1 for D (5 bases). This CDR3 is 14 amino acids long. Germline CDR1 and CDR2: SQVTM and ANQGSEA. V lost 6 bases to trimming and J lost 2 bases, with 16 bases between them. The CDR3 spells CSVLGQGGNYGYTF. DNA for the CDR3: TGCAGCGTCCTCGGGCAGGGAGGCAACTATGGCTACACCTTC.